The present TCR beta chain was sequenced within a study of T cells after posttransplantation cyclophosphamide (dated by TCRdb to 2016 to 2018). Looking at the study overall: Using TRB sequencing, the study followed how the T cell repertoire rebuilt after myeloablative bone marrow transplantation with posttransplantation cyclophosphamide given as GVHD prophylaxis. Samples from some 40 PTCy-treated patients, along with samples from about 17 of their related bone marrow donors, underwent antigen receptor sequencing. Because TRA and TRB clonality were tightly correlated in roughly 10 samples, subsequent TCR analyses were focused on TRB only. In 3 patients, up to roughly 3 additional blood samples taken between 2 and 5.2 years after transplant also underwent TRB sequencing, as did pretransplant blood from a handful of patients. Blood from all 35 or so PTCy patients with 1-year posttransplant specimens was subjected to TRB sequencing. Public TRB sequences were compared against a database of over 3,600 sequences linked to responses to pathogens, tumor antigens, self-antigens and alloantigens. Study-wide findings and limitations: At 1-2 months, donor-recipient similarity was low but rose over the first year, and the later blood repertoires were often dominated by donor CD8+ memory clones. Across the 45 to 55 patients, TRB clonality was highly associated with recipient CMV seropositivity and CMV reactivation, and diversity with PTCy was similar to that in the CNI/methotrexate controls. The TRB repertoires of T cells infiltrating skin or the GI tract showed only limited overlap with the TRB repertoires found in blood.

The germline V gene specifies MDHEN as CDR1 and SYDVKM as CDR2. V is cut back by 3 bases and J by 3 bases, with 4 bases in the junction unmatched. Including the terminal cysteine and phenylalanine, the CDR3 comprises 14 residues. Only the CDR3 part of the read is kept: 42 bases, read in frame from the first base. Genomic DNA was the input for TRB sequencing, which was run either with the immunoSEQ assay at survey resolution or with the hsTCRB kit. From the authors' description of their analysis: The immunoSEQ software was used for initial read processing, and the LymphoSeq R package was used for repertoire analyses. Clonality was computed as 1 minus normalized Shannon entropy; Gini coefficient was also calculated for each TRB dataset. To infer phenotypes in unsorted samples, TRB sequences from sorted subsets of the recipient or donor were mapped onto the unsorted samples of the same recipient. Not all clones reach the TCRdb copy of this immuneACCESS table, which keeps in-frame sequences only. Checked studies attribute under half of the gap to unresolved V genes and leave the rest unexplained. The D gene and trimming were derived from the DNA, and the V and J assignments and clone size from that table. The sample contains 19,000 or so clones, roughly 98% of them found a single time. The ten largest make up approximately 0.15% of the sample.

Related bone marrow donors provided peripheral blood samples on the day of marrow donation. To count as naive, T cells had to be viable CD3+CD4+ or CD3+CD8+ cells with a CCR7+CD45RA+CD45RO-CD95-CD27+CD28+ profile. Peripheral blood and bone marrow mononuclear cells were isolated by Ficoll-Hypaque density centrifugation and cryopreserved. CD4+ and CD8+ T cells, including naive and memory subsets, were sorted by FACS on a FACSAria II. Worth noting for this clone: Its recognized antigen is unknown. No much larger clone is present one base from it, and per-base qualities are unavailable.

The sample comprised naive CD8+ T cells sorted from PBMCs. The chain was built from TRBV28 and TRBJ2-7, and 8 bases in between align with TRBD1. This receptor was taken from a man aged 35-49 years in good health, CMV-negative, and a related stem cell transplant donor. In nucleotide form, the sequence is TGTGCCAGCAGTTTCGGACAGGGTAGCTACGAGCAGTACTTC. Translated, it reads CASSFGQGSYEQYF. With all but the CDR3 taken from the reference TRBV28 and TRBJ2-7 genes, the full variable domain is: DVKVTQSSRYLVKRTGEKVFLECVQDMDHENMFWYRQDPGLGLRLIYFSYDVKMKEKGDIPEGYSVSREKKERFSLILESASTNQTSMYLCASSFGQGSYEQYFGPGTRLTVT.